This entry lists 10 T cell receptor beta chains sequenced from one sample in a study of cytomegalovirus exposure and HLA in healthy donors. The PCR employed 60 Vbeta primers together with 13 Jbeta primers. Libraries were prepared by immunoSEQ multiplex PCR; TCRdb keeps only in-frame clonotypes and omits some of them. Of over 150,000 clones listed, approximately 80% are singletons. The sequenced sample consisted of PBMCs. The source of these receptors is a woman in her fifties or sixties in good health and CMV-seronegative.

The chain is built from TRBV27 and TRBJ2-1, with D perhaps matching TRBD2 (5 bases). The V gene's germline CDR1 is MNHEY and CDR2 SMNVEV (reference sequence). This CDR3 has 15 amino acids. V lost 5 bases and J 2 bases, leaving 13 bases between the germline ends. The CDR3 DNA is TGTGCCAGCAGTCAAAGCGGAGGCGCCTACAATGAGCAGTTCTTC. Translation: CASSQSGGAYNEQFF.

This clone was detected only once. V usage is TRBV18 and J usage is TRBJ2-7; D is possibly TRBD1 (6 bases). This CDR3 has 14 residues. V shed 2 bases and J shed 1 base, with 9 bases lying between them. Germline CDR1 and CDR2: KGHSH and LQKENI. DNA of the CDR3: TGTGCCAGCTCACCAGGTAGGGGGTCCTACGAGCAGTACTTC. Its translation: CASSPGRGSYEQYF.

The rearrangement joins TRBV4-3 to TRBJ2-3; D may be TRBD2 (7 bases). Germline V CDR1 and CDR2: LGHNA, YSLEER. V was shortened by 0 bases and J by 4 bases, with 11 bases between the two germline ends. The length of the CDR3 is 15 residues. CDR3: CASSQESGGPDTQYF. The CDR3 DNA sequence: TGCGCCAGCAGCCAAGAATCGGGGGGCCCAGATACGCAGTATTTT.

The J gene is TRBJ2-1, the V gene TRBV2; 12 positions match TRBD2. Germline V lookup: CDR1 SNHLY, CDR2 FYNNEI. The CDR3 is 15 amino acids. V lost 3 bases, J lost 5 bases, and 2 bases stayed unmatched. The CDR3 region is CASSDGLAGNNEQFF. The CDR3 DNA reads TGTGCCAGCAGTGATGGACTAGCGGGAAACAATGAGCAGTTCTTC.

The chain joins TRBV5-1 to TRBJ2-7; 9 bases are shared with TRBD2. Per the germline V gene, CDR1 is SGHRS and CDR2 is YFSETQ. The CDR3 totals 16 residues. J was trimmed by 3 bases and V by 4 bases; bases with no gene match: 11. Here the CDR3 DNA reads TGCGCCAGCAGCCCTGCAGGTCAGCGGGGGGACTACGAGCAGTACTTC. As protein: CASSPAGQRGDYEQYF.

The chain employs TRBV9 and TRBJ1-5, with D maybe TRBD1 (5 bases). The CDR3 runs to 13 residues. Trimming took off 4 bases at V and 6 bases at J, with 11 bases between the two ends. Germline V CDR1 and CDR2: SGDLS, YYNGEE. CDR3 in DNA: TGTGCCAGCAGCCCGGGGGGTGGTCAGCCCCAGCATTTT. Residues: CASSPGGGQPQHF.

The genes are TRBV15 and TRBJ2-7; D might be TRBD2 (6 bases). Per the germline V gene, CDR1 is LNHNV and CDR2 is YYDKDF (reference sequence). The V end lost 1 base, the J end lost 3 bases, and 10 bases lay between the germline ends. CDR3 length: 14 residues. CDR3 region: CATSRVGGFYEQYF. CDR3 sequence (DNA): TGTGCCACCAGCAGAGTGGGGGGTTTCTACGAGCAGTACTTC.

This clone was observed a few times. J is TRBJ1-5 and V is TRBV2; possible D gene TRBD1, 5 bases. The germline CDR1 and CDR2 sequences are SNHLY and FYNNEI. There are 15 residues in the CDR3. V dropped 11 bases and J dropped 0 bases, with 17 bases sitting between them. This chain's CDR3 is CASGGGQASNQPQHF. The CDR3 bases are TGTGCCTCCGGGGGTGGGCAGGCTAGCAATCAGCCCCAGCATTTT.

The V and J genes are TRBV19 and TRBJ1-2, with 9 nucleotides matching TRBD1. J gave up 4 bases and V 4 bases, and 7 bases lay outside the gene matches. Germline V CDR1 and CDR2: LNHDA, SQIVND (reference sequence). The CDR3 length is 15 residues. The CDR3 is CASSNQPTGGYGYTF. The CDR3 DNA follows: TGTGCCAGTAGTAACCAACCGACAGGGGGCTATGGCTACACCTTC.

The chain links TRBV9 to TRBJ2-1; 14 bases are shared with TRBD2. Germline V CDR1 and CDR2: SGDLS, YYNGEE. CDR3 size: 17 residues. V gave up 4 bases and J gave up 8 bases; unmatched junction bases: 11. This CDR3 reads CASSSGLAGGIGDEQFF. The DNA of the CDR3 is TGTGCCAGCAGCTCAGGACTAGCGGGAGGTATAGGCGATGAGCAGTTCTTC.